These T cell receptor beta chains were read from a single sample in a study of monozygotic twins with inflammatory bowel disease. One entry per CDR3 protein, without DNA, is what TCRdb gives after re-calling the 5' RACE reads. The sample holds approximately 160,000 distinct CDR3 sequences. Sequencing input: blood. The source of these receptors is a human donor with ulcerative colitis or Crohn's disease, or a healthy co-twin of an affected twin (not recorded which). Each CDR3 is given with its conserved first and last residue. Fields, in order: V gene, J gene, CDR3 length, CDR3 protein.

v_call: TRBV5-6
j_call: TRBJ2-7
cdr3_length: 15
cdr3_aa: CASSLGSGPTYEQYF

v_call: TRBV18
j_call: TRBJ1-1
cdr3_length: 15
cdr3_aa: CASSLQGLQNTEAFF

v_call: TRBV12-3/TRBV12-4
j_call: TRBJ2-3
cdr3_length: 12
cdr3_aa: CASSLGADTQYF

v_call: TRBV29-1
j_call: TRBJ1-1
cdr3_length: 15
cdr3_aa: CSVVGPGIMNTEAFF

v_call: TRBV29-1
j_call: TRBJ2-7
cdr3_length: 14
cdr3_aa: CSVGRGGRGDEQYF

v_call: TRBV12-3/TRBV12-4
j_call: TRBJ1-2
cdr3_length: 13
cdr3_aa: CASRRTGTYGYTF

v_call: TRBV3-1
j_call: TRBJ2-7
cdr3_length: 14
cdr3_aa: CASSHADRGYEQYF

v_call: TRBV20-1
j_call: TRBJ1-4
cdr3_length: 13
cdr3_aa: CSALPGSNEKLFF

v_call: TRBV5-1
j_call: TRBJ2-1
cdr3_length: 16
cdr3_aa: CASSSNTGTENNEQFF

v_call: TRBV11-2
j_call: TRBJ2-1
cdr3_length: 17
cdr3_aa: CASSLSLGQGPYNEQFF

v_call: TRBV4-1
j_call: TRBJ2-7
cdr3_length: 15
cdr3_aa: CASSQDHSSSYEQYF

v_call: TRBV12-3/TRBV12-4
j_call: TRBJ2-1
cdr3_length: 16
cdr3_aa: CASSFKGQVLYNEQFF

v_call: TRBV11-2
j_call: TRBJ2-7
cdr3_length: 16
cdr3_aa: CASSARTSGKPYEQYF

v_call: TRBV5-1
j_call: TRBJ2-7
cdr3_length: 13
cdr3_aa: CASSLQGAYEQYF

v_call: TRBV10-3
j_call: TRBJ2-5
cdr3_length: 14
cdr3_aa: CAISSKGRGETQYF

v_call: TRBV11-2
j_call: TRBJ1-3
cdr3_length: 15
cdr3_aa: CASSPEGEPGNTIYF

v_call: TRBV2
j_call: TRBJ2-7
cdr3_length: 14
cdr3_aa: CASSVGSGGYEQYF

v_call: TRBV28
j_call: TRBJ2-3
cdr3_length: 14
cdr3_aa: CASSTPGSLDTQYF

v_call: TRBV30
j_call: TRBJ1-4
cdr3_length: 16
cdr3_aa: CAWTLPRTQGGEKLFF

v_call: TRBV14
j_call: TRBJ2-7
cdr3_length: 11
cdr3_aa: CASRKTGPPVF

v_call: TRBV28
j_call: TRBJ2-3
cdr3_length: 17
cdr3_aa: CASSVGRLATSTDTQYF

v_call: TRBV7-2
j_call: TRBJ2-7
cdr3_length: 17
cdr3_aa: CASSLNRPGLSAYEQYF

v_call: TRBV24-1
j_call: TRBJ2-2
cdr3_length: 16
cdr3_aa: CATSESTGGATGELFF

v_call: TRBV6-5
j_call: TRBJ2-1
cdr3_length: 16
cdr3_aa: CASSYSSGSGYNEQFF

v_call: TRBV5-6
j_call: TRBJ1-2
cdr3_length: 12
cdr3_aa: CASSTNKYGYTF

v_call: TRBV20-1
j_call: TRBJ1-5
cdr3_length: 14
cdr3_aa: CSARRDRETEPQHF

v_call: TRBV2
j_call: TRBJ1-2
cdr3_length: 13
cdr3_aa: CASSELGTYGYTF

v_call: TRBV20-1
j_call: TRBJ2-1
cdr3_length: 19
cdr3_aa: CSATSSGTSGRARYNEQFF

v_call: TRBV7-9
j_call: TRBJ2-3
cdr3_length: 16
cdr3_aa: CASSLGQATSTDTQYF

v_call: TRBV20-1
j_call: TRBJ2-1
cdr3_length: 13
cdr3_aa: CSASRTSGREQFF

v_call: TRBV5-4
j_call: TRBJ2-2
cdr3_length: 17
cdr3_aa: CASSRGLAGSNTGELFF

v_call: TRBV27
j_call: TRBJ2-2
cdr3_length: 14
cdr3_aa: CASRSNGWPGELFF

v_call: TRBV12-3/TRBV12-4
j_call: TRBJ2-5
cdr3_length: 12
cdr3_aa: CASMGPQETQYF

v_call: TRBV12-3/TRBV12-4
j_call: TRBJ2-1
cdr3_length: 15
cdr3_aa: CASSSSGGTYNEQFF

v_call: TRBV5-1
j_call: TRBJ2-3
cdr3_length: 14
cdr3_aa: CASSLDSGTDTQYF

v_call: TRBV5-6
j_call: TRBJ2-7
cdr3_length: 14
cdr3_aa: CASSLPGATYEQYF

v_call: TRBV27
j_call: TRBJ2-3
cdr3_length: 17
cdr3_aa: CASSPPGLAARTDTQYF

v_call: TRBV5-1
j_call: TRBJ1-3
cdr3_length: 16
cdr3_aa: CASSQSTTSSGNTIYF

v_call: TRBV5-6
j_call: TRBJ1-1
cdr3_length: 15
cdr3_aa: CASSLPRQGFTEAFF

v_call: TRBV12-3/TRBV12-4
j_call: TRBJ1-1
cdr3_length: 11
cdr3_aa: CASSPSAEAFF